The clone carrying this TCR beta chain was counted many times. Its specificity is not known. The data belong to a study of response to subunit inactivated influenza vaccine. TCRdb passed the RT-PCR reads through MiXCR, listing each CDR3 protein once. The sample yields over 150,000 distinct CDR3 sequences, roughly a tenth seen once. Findings of the study overall: After each seasonal influenza vaccination, few new T cells are recruited, the authors suggested.

Germline CDR1 reads SGHVS; CDR2 reads FQNEAQ. V trimming: 1 base; J trimming: 9 bases; junction bases outside the gene matches: 10. The CDR3 totals 18 residues. This rearrangement joins TRBV7-8 to TRBJ2-1, with 15 bases that match TRBD2. The source of this sequence is a man aged 45-69 years who received an inactivated influenza vaccine. Sequencing was performed on CD8+ T cells sorted from PBMCs, taken 23 months after vaccination. CDR3 sequence (DNA): TGTGCCAGCAGCTTAGGGTGGACTAGCGGGAGGGCTAATAGTGAGCAGTTCTTC. Amino acid sequence: CASSLGWTSGRANSEQFF. Combining the CDR3 with reference TRBV7-8 and TRBJ2-1 gives the whole variable domain GAGVSQSPRYKVAKRGQDVALRCDPISGHVSLFWYQQALGQGPEFLTYFQNEAQLDKSGLPSDRFFAERPEGSVSTLKIQRTQQEDSAVYLCASSLGWTSGRANSEQFFGPGTRLTVL.